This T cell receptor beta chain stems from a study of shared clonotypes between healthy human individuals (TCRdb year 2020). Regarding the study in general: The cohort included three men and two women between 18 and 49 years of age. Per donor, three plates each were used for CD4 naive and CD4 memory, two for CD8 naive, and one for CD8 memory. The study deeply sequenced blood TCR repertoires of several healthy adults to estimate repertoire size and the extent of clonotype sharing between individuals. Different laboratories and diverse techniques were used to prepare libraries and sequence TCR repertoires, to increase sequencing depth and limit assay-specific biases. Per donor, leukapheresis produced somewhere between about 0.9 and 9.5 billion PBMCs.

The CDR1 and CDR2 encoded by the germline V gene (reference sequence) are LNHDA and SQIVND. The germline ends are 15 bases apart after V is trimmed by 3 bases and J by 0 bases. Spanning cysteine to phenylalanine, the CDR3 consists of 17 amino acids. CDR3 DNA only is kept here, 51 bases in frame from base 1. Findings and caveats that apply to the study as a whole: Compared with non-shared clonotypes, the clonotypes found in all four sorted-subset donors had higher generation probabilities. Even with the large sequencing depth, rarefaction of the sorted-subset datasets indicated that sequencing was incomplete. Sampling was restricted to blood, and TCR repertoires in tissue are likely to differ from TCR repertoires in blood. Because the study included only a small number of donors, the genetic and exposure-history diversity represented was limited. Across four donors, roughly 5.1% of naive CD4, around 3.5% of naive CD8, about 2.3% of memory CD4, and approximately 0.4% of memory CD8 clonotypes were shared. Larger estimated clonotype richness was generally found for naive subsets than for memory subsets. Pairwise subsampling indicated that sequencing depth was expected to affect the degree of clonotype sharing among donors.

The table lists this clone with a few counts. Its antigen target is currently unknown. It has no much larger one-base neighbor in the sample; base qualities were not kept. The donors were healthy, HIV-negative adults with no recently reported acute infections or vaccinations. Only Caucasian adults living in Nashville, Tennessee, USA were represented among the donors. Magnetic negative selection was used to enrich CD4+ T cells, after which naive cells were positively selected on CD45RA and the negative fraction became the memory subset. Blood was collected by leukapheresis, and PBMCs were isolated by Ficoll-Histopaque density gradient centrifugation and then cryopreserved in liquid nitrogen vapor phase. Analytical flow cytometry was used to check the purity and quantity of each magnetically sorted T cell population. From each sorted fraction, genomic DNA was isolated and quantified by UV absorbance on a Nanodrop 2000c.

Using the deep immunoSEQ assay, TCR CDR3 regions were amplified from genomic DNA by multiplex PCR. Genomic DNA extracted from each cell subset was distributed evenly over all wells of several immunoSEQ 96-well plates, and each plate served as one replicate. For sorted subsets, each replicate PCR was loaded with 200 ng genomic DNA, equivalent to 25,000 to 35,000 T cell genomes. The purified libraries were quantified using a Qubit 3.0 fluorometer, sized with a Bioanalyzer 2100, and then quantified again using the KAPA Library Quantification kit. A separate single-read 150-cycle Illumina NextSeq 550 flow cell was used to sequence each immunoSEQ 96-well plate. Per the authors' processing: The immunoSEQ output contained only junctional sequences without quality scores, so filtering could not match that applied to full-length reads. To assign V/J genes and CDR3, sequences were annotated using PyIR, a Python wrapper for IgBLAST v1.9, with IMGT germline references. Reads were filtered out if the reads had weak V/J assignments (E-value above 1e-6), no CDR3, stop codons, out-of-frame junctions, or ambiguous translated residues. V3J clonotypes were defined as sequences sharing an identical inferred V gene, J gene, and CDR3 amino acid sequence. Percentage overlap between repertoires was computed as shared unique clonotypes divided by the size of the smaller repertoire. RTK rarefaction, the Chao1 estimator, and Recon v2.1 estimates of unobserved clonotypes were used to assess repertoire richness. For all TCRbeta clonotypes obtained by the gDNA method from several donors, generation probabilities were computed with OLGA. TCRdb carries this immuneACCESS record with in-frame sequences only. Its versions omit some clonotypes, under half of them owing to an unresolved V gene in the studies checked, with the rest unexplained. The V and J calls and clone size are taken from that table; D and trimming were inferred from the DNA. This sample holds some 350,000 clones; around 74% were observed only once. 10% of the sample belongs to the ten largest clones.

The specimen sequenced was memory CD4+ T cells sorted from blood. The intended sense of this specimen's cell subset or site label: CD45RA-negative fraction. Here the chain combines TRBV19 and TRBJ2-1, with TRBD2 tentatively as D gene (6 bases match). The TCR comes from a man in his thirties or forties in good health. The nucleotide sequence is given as TGTGCCAGTAGTATGAGGAAGGGAGGTGGCTCCTACAATGAGCAGTTCTTC. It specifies CASSMRKGGGSYNEQFF.